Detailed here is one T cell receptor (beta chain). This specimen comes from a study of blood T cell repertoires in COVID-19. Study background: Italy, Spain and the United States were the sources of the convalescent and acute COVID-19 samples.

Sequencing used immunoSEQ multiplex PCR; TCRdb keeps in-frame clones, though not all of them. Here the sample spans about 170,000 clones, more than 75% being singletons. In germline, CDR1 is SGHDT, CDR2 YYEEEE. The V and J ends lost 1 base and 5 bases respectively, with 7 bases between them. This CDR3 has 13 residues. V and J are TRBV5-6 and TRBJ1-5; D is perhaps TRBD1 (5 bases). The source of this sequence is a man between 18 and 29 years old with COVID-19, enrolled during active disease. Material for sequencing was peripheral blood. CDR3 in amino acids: CASSLIGDQPQHF. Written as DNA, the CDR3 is TGTGCCAGCAGCTTGATAGGGGATCAGCCCCAGCATTTT. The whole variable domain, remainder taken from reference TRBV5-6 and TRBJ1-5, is DAGVTQSPTHLIKTRGQQVTLRCSPKSGHDTVSWYQQALGQGPQFIFQYYEEEERQRGNFPDRFSGHQFPNYSSELNVNALLLGDSALYLCASSLIGDQPQHFGDGTRLSIL.